Below are 3 T cell receptor beta chains sequenced from a single sample in a study of T cell repertoires in ileal Crohn's disease. Clones were read by immunoSEQ multiplex PCR, and TCRdb kept only the in-frame ones, dropping some. The sample consists of about 6,600 clones, approximately 80% of them appearing once. As to time point: inflamed ileum from the surgical specimen. Material for sequencing was ileal tissue. These receptors came from an adult with Crohn's disease.

The chain recombines TRBV30 with TRBJ2-1; 12 nucleotides align to TRBD2. The germline gives CDR1 GTSNPN, CDR2 SVGIG (reference sequence). V was pared by 3 bases and J by 9 bases, with 6 bases of the junction left unmatched. This CDR3 comprises 14 residues. As DNA, the CDR3 is TGTGCCTGGAGACTGACTAGCGGGGGCGGTGAGCAGTTCTTC. Its protein product is CAWRLTSGGGEQFF.

The rearrangement joins TRBV6-1 to TRBJ1-2; 9 nucleotides align to TRBD1. CDR3 length: 15 residues. Trimming cost V 4 bases and J 8 bases; bases outside gene matches: 11. Per the germline V gene, CDR1 is MNHNS and CDR2 is SASEGT. The CDR3 bases are TGTGCCAGCAGTGCGAATGCCGGGACAGGGTTGGGCTACACCTTC. Protein: CASSANAGTGLGYTF.

This sequence joins TRBV13 and TRBJ2-7; D gene ambiguous. The germline V and J ends were trimmed by 0 bases and 3 bases, with 12 bases remaining between them. The CDR3 totals 15 residues. The germline CDR1 and CDR2 sequences are PRHDT and FYEKMQ (reference sequence). The CDR3 region is CASSLGTRTSYEQYF. CDR3 coding DNA: TGTGCCAGCAGCTTAGGTACCAGGACCAGCTACGAGCAGTACTTC.